The rows below give T cell receptor beta chains drawn from one sample of a study of shared clonotypes between healthy human individuals. Only in-frame clones appear in the TCRdb table, and some are missing; sequencing was by immunoSEQ multiplex PCR. This sample has 400,000 to 550,000 clones; around 79% occur once, and the top ten carry more than 10%. The specimen sequenced was PBMCs. The receptors shown here come from a middle-aged woman in good health. Some clones in this sample may be carry-over from other donors' samples. Each CDR3 is given with its conserved first and last residue. A D gene is named only where the DNA matches it firmly. Only part of the rows carry a size: once, few, many, or a class if the clone is expanded.

V	D	J	size	CDR3	DNA
TRBV27	.	TRBJ1-5	.	CASSPLNQPQHF	TGTGCCAGCAGTCCCTTAAATCAGCCCCAGCATTTT
TRBV5-1	.	TRBJ1-2	.	CASSNYRAQVLSYGYTF	TGCGCCAGCAGCAACTACAGGGCACAGGTCCTGAGCTATGGCTACACCTTC
TRBV29-1	TRBD1	TRBJ1-2	.	CSVGTVRDSGGYTF	TGCAGCGTGGGGACAGTTCGGGATTCGGGGGGCTACACCTTC
TRBV7-8	.	TRBJ1-5	.	CASSFSGAQRRSNQPQHF	TGTGCCAGCAGCTTTTCCGGGGCCCAACGGAGAAGCAATCAGCCCCAGCATTTT
TRBV5-8	.	TRBJ2-3	.	CASSLAGGQSTQYF	TGTGCCAGCAGCTTGGCCGGGGGTCAGAGTACGCAGTATTTT
TRBV5-1	.	TRBJ1-2	.	CASGGTNYGYTF	TGCGCCAGTGGTGGGACTAACTATGGCTACACCTTC
TRBV5-1	TRBD2	TRBJ2-5	.	CASSLEAGGQETQYF	TGCGCCAGCAGCTTGGAAGCCGGGGGGCAAGAGACCCAGTACTTC
TRBV7-8	.	TRBJ1-2	.	CASSSGLANYGYTF	TGTGCCAGCAGCTCAGGGTTGGCTAACTATGGCTACACCTTC
TRBV28	.	TRBJ1-2	.	CASSLGGLYGYTF	TGTGCCAGCAGTTTAGGAGGACTCTATGGCTACACCTTC
TRBV5-1	.	TRBJ2-5	.	CASSLEAREQYF	TGCGCCAGCAGCTTGGAAGCGAGGGAGCAGTACTTC
TRBV19	.	TRBJ1-1	once	CASSISWDTEAFF	TGTGCCAGTAGTATAAGCTGGGACACTGAAGCTTTCTTT
TRBV2	.	TRBJ2-7	once	CASRLNRVQLYGENPF	TGTGCCAGCAGACTGAACCGGGTCCAGCTTTACGGCGAAAACCCCTTC
TRBV5-1	.	TRBJ2-5	.	CASSFGETQYF	TGCGCCAGCAGCTTTGGAGAGACCCAGTACTTC
TRBV7-9	TRBD1	TRBJ1-2	.	CASSLAGGGDGYTF	TGTGCCAGCAGCTTAGCAGGGGGCGGCGATGGCTACACCTTC
TRBV10-3	.	TRBJ2-5	.	CAISESASLERETQYF	TGTGCCATCAGTGAGTCGGCCAGCCTGGAACGGGAGACCCAGTACTTC
TRBV13	.	TRBJ2-7	.	CASSLLDISYEQYF	TGTGCCAGCAGCTTGCTAGACATCTCCTACGAGCAGTACTTC
TRBV30	.	TRBJ2-3	.	CAWSVSAAQVGDTQYF	TGTGCCTGGAGTGTGAGTGCAGCCCAGGTTGGAGATACGCAGTATTTT
TRBV5-1	TRBD1	TRBJ2-1	.	CASATGQGRNEQFF	TGCGCCAGTGCAACGGGACAGGGGAGGAATGAGCAGTTCTTC
TRBV19	.	TRBJ2-1	.	CASSIDTFNGGQFF	TGTGCCAGTAGTATAGATACTTTTAATGGAGGGCAGTTCTTC
TRBV5-1	TRBD1	TRBJ1-1	.	CASSFGQGDTEAFF	TGCGCCAGCAGCTTCGGGCAGGGGGATACTGAAGCTTTCTTT
TRBV5-1	.	TRBJ1-2	.	CASSLAQTGSHYGYTF	TGCGCCAGCAGCTTGGCACAGACAGGCTCACACTATGGCTACACCTTC
TRBV7-2	.	TRBJ2-6	.	CASSLDFSGANVLTF	TGTGCCAGCAGCTTAGATTTTTCTGGGGCCAACGTCCTGACTTTC
TRBV28	.	TRBJ2-5	.	CASSPPGPLYTSPRETQYF	TGTGCCAGCAGTCCCCCGGGACCGCTTTACACTTCCCCAAGAGAGACCCAGTACTTC
TRBV5-1	.	TRBJ2-7	.	CASSSTVGGEQYF	TGCGCCAGCAGCTCGACAGTGGGGGGCGAGCAGTACTTC
TRBV7-9	.	TRBJ2-7	.	CASSAPSEQYF	TGTGCCAGCAGCGCTCCCTCCGAGCAGTACTTC
TRBV27	TRBD1	TRBJ2-7	few	CASSSSQGALEQYF	TGTGCCAGCAGTTCTTCCCAGGGGGCCCTCGAGCAGTACTTC
TRBV28	TRBD1	TRBJ1-5	.	CASSWTGTNQPQHF	TGTGCCAGCAGTTGGACAGGGACGAATCAGCCCCAGCATTTT
TRBV4-3	.	TRBJ1-1	.	CASSQVTRANTEAFF	TGCGCCAGCAGCCAAGTTACCAGGGCGAACACTGAAGCTTTCTTT
TRBV6-6	TRBD2	TRBJ2-1	.	CASSFGTNNEQFF	TGTGCCAGCAGTTTCGGGACTAACAATGAGCAGTTCTTC
TRBV28	TRBD1	TRBJ2-2	.	CASSLPGQGARGELFF	TGTGCCAGCAGCCTCCCGGGACAGGGGGCTAGGGGGGAGCTGTTTTTT
TRBV7-2	.	TRBJ2-1	once	CASTSNGRYNEQFF	TGTGCCAGCACCTCCAATGGGCGCTACAATGAGCAGTTCTTC
TRBV7-2	TRBD1	TRBJ1-1	once	CASSGQTGATEAFF	TGTGCCAGCAGCGGACAAACAGGGGCCACTGAAGCTTTCTTT
TRBV5-6	.	TRBJ1-3	.	CASSLSRVFGNTIYF	TGTGCCAGCAGCTTGTCAAGGGTCTTTGGAAACACCATATATTTT
TRBV7-3	.	TRBJ2-2	.	CASSLNREGTGELFF	TGTGCCAGCAGCTTAAACAGGGAAGGCACCGGGGAGCTGTTTTTT
TRBV30	.	TRBJ1-1	.	CAWSYQKNTEAFF	TGTGCCTGGAGTTATCAGAAGAACACTGAAGCTTTCTTT
TRBV6-6	TRBD2	TRBJ2-7	.	CASSYGTSGINYEQYF	TGTGCCAGCAGTTACGGGACTAGCGGGATCAATTACGAGCAGTACTTC
TRBV4-1	.	TRBJ2-3	.	CASSQDGQGGTDTQYF	TGCGCCAGCAGCCAAGACGGGCAGGGCGGGACAGATACGCAGTATTTT
TRBV5-6	.	TRBJ2-5	once	CASSLGGGETQYF	TGTGCCAGCAGCTTAGGAGGGGGCGAGACCCAGTACTTC
TRBV18	TRBD1	TRBJ2-1	.	CASRLPPYPGQGTWGSYNEQFF	TGTGCCAGCCGGCTCCCCCCCTACCCCGGACAGGGAACCTGGGGCTCCTACAATGAGCAGTTCTTC
TRBV30	.	TRBJ2-1	.	CAFQTSSNNEQFF	TGTGCCTTCCAGACCTCTTCAAACAATGAGCAGTTCTTC
TRBV27	.	TRBJ2-3	.	CASSLGGPHMMDTQYF	TGTGCCAGCAGTTTGGGGGGGCCCCACATGATGGATACGCAGTATTTT
TRBV9	TRBD2	TRBJ2-2	.	CASSGQREVVTGELFF	TGTGCCAGCAGCGGGCAGCGGGAGGTCGTCACCGGGGAGCTGTTTTTT
TRBV28	.	TRBJ1-5	many	CASSFVSFAGKPQHF	TGTGCCAGCAGTTTCGTGTCCTTCGCTGGGAAGCCCCAGCATTTT
TRBV19	TRBD2	TRBJ2-4	many	CASSLLAGVKSKNIQYF	TGTGCCAGTAGTTTACTAGCGGGAGTGAAGTCCAAAAACATTCAGTACTTC
TRBV2	.	TRBJ1-2	few	CASSGLRQVNYGYTF	TGTGCCAGCAGTGGTTTACGACAGGTTAACTATGGCTACACCTTC
TRBV7-7	TRBD2	TRBJ2-1	.	CASSLSGREKFF	TGTGCTAGCAGTCTTAGCGGGAGGGAAAAGTTCTTC
TRBV29-1	TRBD1	TRBJ1-5	.	CSVGDRGNQPQHF	TGCAGCGTTGGAGACAGGGGCAATCAGCCCCAGCATTTT
TRBV7-2	.	TRBJ2-7	.	CASSRVSPEDEQYF	TGTGCCAGCAGTCGGGTCTCTCCCGAGGACGAGCAGTACTTC